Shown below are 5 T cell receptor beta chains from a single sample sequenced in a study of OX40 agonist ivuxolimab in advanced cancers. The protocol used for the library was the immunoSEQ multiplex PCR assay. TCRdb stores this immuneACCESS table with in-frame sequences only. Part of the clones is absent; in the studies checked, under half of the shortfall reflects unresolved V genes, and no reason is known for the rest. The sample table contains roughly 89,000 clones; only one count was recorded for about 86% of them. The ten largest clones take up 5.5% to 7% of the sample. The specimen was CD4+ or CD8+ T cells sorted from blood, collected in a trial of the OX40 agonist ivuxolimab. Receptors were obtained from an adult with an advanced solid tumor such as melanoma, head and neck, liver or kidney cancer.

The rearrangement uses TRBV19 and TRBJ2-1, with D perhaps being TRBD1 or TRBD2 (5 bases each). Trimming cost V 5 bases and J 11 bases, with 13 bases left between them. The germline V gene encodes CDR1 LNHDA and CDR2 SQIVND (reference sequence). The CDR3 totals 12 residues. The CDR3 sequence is CASSVSGTQQFF. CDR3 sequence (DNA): TGTGCCAGTAGTGTATCCGGGACCCAGCAGTTCTTC.

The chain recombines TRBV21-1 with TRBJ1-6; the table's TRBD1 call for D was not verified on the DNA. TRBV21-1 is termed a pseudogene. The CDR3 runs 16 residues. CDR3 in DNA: TGTGCCAGCAGCACTAACAGAGACAGTCATAATTCACCCCTCCACTTT. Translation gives CASSTNRDSHNSPLHF.

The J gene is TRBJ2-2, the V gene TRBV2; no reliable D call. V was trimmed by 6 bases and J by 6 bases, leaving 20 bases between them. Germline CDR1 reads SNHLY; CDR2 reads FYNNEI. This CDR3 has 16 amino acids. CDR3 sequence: CASRDPSQPIPGELFF. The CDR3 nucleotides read TGTGCCAGCAGAGACCCGAGCCAACCTATCCCCGGGGAGCTGTTTTTT.

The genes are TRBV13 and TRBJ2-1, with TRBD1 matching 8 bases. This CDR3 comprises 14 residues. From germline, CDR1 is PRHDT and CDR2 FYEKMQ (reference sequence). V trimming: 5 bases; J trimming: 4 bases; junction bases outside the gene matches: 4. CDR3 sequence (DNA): TGTGCCAGCAGCACAGGACAGGGTTACAATGAGCAGTTCTTC. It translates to CASSTGQGYNEQFF.

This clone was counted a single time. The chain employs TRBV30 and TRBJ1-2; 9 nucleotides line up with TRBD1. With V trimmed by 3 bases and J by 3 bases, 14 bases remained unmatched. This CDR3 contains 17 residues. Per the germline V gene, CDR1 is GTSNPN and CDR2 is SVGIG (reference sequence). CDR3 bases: TGTGCCTGGAGCGCCCGTATCGGGGACAGGGACCACTATGGCTACACCTTC. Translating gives CAWSARIGDRDHYGYTF.